This T cell receptor (beta chain) was identified in a study of Graves' ophthalmopathy and Graves' hyperthyroidism. This CDR3 spans 15 amino acids. CDR1 is MDHEN and CDR2 is SYDVKM in the germline V gene. Trimming took 5 bases from V and 4 from J, leaving 17 bases between them. The authors defined stable hyperthyroidism as no ophthalmopathy within 18 months of follow-up. Uncontrolled infections, other autoimmune diseases, pregnancy or lactation barred patients from enrollment. As the template, RNA transcripts were used to amplify TCR beta CDR3 regions. After a first-round RT-PCR with HTBI primers, a second-round multiplex PCR was run. A single record per CDR3 protein comes from TCRdb applying MiXCR to the multiplex PCR reads. The sample lists 620,000 or so distinct CDR3 sequences, 20% to 25% occurring once.

The TCR comes from a woman between 18 and 30 years old with stable Graves' hyperthyroidism. Some clones in this sample may be carry-over from other donors' samples. V gene TRBV28 combines with J gene TRBJ1-1, with D perhaps matching TRBD1 (5 bases). The sample consisted of peripheral blood. Here the CDR3 reads CASSLTPGMITEAFF. The DNA for the CDR3 is TGTGCCAGCAGTCTTACCCCAGGGATGATCACTGAAGCTTTCTTT.